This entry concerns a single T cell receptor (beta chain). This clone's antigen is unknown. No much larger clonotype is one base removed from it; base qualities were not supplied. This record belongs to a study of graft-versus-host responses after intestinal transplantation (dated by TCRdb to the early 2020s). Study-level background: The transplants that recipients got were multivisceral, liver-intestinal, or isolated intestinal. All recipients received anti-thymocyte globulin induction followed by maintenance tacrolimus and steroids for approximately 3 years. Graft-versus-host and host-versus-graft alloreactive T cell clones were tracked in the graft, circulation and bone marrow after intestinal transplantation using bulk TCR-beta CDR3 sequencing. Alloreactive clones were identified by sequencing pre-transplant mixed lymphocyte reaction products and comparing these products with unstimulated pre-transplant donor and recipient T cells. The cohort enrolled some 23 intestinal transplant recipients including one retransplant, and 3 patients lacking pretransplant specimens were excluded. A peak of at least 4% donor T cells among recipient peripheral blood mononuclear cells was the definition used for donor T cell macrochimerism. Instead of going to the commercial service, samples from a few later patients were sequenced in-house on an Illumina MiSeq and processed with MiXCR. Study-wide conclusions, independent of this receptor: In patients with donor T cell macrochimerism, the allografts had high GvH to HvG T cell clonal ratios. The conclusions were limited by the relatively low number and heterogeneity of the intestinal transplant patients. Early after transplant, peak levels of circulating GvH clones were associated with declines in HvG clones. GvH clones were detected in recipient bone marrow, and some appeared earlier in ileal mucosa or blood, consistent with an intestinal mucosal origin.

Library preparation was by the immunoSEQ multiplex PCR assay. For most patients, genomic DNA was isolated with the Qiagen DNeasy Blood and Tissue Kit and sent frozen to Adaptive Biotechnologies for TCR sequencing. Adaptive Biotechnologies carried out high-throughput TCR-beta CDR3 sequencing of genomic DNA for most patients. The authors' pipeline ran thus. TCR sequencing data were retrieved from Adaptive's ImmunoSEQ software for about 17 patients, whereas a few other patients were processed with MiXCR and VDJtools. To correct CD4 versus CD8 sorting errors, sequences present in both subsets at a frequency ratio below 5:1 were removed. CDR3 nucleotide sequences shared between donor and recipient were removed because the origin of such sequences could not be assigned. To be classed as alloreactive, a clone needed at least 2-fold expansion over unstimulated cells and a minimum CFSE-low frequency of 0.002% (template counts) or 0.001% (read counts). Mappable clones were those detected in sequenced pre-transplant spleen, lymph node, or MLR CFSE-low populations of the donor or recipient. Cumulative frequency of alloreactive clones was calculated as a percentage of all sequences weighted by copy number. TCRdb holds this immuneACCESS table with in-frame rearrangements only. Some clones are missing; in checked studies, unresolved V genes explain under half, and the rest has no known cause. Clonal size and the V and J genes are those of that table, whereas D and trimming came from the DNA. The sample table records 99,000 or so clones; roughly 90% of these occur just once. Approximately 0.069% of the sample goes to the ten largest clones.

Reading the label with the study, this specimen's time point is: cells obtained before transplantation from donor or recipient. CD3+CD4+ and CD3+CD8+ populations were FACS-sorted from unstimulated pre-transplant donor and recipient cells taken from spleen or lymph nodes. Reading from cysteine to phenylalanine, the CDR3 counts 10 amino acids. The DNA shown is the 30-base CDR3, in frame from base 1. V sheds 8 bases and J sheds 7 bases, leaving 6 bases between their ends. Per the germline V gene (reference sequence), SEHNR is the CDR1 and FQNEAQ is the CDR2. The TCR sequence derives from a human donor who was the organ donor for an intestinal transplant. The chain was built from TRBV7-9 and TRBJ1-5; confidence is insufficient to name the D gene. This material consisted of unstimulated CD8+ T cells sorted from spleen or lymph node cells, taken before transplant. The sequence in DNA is TGTGCCAGCTCAAAACAGCCCCAGCATTTT. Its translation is CASSKQPQHF.